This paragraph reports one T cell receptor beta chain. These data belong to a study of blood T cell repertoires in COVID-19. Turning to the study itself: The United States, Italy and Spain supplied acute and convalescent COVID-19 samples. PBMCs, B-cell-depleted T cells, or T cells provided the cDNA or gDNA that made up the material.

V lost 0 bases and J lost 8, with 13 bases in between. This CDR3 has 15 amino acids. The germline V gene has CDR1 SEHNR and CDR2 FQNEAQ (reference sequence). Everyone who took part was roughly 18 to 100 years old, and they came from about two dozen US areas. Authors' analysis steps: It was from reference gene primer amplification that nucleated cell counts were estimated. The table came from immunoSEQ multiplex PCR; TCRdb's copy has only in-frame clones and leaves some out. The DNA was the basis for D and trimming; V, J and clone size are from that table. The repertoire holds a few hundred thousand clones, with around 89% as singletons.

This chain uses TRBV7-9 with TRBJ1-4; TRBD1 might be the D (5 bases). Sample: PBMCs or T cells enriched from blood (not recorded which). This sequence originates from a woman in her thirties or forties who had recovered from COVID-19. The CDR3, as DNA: TGTGCCAGCAGCTTAGCAATTCGCCAGGGAGAAAAACTGTTTTTT. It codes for CASSLAIRQGEKLFF.